What follows is one TCR beta chain and its context. This entry is derived from a study of blood T cell repertoires in COVID-19. In the study's own analysis: By means of reference gene primer amplification, nucleated cell counts were estimated. The protocol was immunoSEQ multiplex PCR, while the TCRdb copy is restricted to in-frame clones and leaves out a portion. V and J calls and clone size are given by that table; D and trimming were obtained from the DNA. This table holds approximately 150,000 clones, 75% to 90% found once. The V gene's germline CDR1 is SGHTA and CDR2 FQGNSA. There are 15 residues in the CDR3. V dropped 2 bases and J dropped 1; count of bases not matched to a gene: 2.

Sequenced: PBMCs or T cells enriched from blood (not recorded which). The TCR comes from a woman aged 40 to 49 who had been exposed to COVID-19. The chain combines TRBV7-2 with TRBJ1-5; 7 bases fit TRBD1. CDR3 sequence: CASSLRQGSNQPQHF. Here the CDR3 DNA reads TGTGCCAGCAGCTTAAGACAGGGCAGCAATCAGCCCCAGCATTTT.